This TCR beta chain was recorded in a study of high-grade serous ovarian cancer treatment subgroups. Across the whole study: Mean per sample: around 14,000 reads, several thousand unique TCR beta rearrangements.

Profiling relied on immunoSEQ multiplex PCR, and the TCRdb table lists in-frame clones only, not all of them. Of a few thousand clones listed, approximately 80% are singletons. Tumor tissue was taken before any definitive surgery or chemotherapy was given. This CDR3 region has 13 residues. The V and J ends lost 1 base and 7 bases respectively, with 8 bases between them. CDR1 MNHEY and CDR2 SMNVEV come from the germline V gene (reference sequence). Sequencing was performed on tumor tissue. The origin of this receptor is a human donor with high-grade serous ovarian cancer. The V gene is TRBV27, the J gene TRBJ1-5; perhaps TRBD1 as D (6 bases). CDR3: CASSLWGAQPQHF. The CDR3 DNA reads as TGTGCCAGCAGTTTATGGGGGGCCCAGCCCCAGCATTTT.